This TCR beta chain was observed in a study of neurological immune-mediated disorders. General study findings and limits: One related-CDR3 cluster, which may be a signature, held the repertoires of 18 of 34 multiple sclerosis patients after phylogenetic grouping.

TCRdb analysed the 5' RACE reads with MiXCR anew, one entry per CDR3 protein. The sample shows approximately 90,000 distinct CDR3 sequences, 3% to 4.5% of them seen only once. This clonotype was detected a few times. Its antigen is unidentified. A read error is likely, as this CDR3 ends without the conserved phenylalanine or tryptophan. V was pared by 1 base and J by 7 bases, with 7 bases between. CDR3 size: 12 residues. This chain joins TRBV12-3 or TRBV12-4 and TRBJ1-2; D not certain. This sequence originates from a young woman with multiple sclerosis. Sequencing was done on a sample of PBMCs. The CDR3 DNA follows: TGTGCCAGCAGTTTAGGCAGCGCTGGCTACACCTGC. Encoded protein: CASSLGSAGYTC.